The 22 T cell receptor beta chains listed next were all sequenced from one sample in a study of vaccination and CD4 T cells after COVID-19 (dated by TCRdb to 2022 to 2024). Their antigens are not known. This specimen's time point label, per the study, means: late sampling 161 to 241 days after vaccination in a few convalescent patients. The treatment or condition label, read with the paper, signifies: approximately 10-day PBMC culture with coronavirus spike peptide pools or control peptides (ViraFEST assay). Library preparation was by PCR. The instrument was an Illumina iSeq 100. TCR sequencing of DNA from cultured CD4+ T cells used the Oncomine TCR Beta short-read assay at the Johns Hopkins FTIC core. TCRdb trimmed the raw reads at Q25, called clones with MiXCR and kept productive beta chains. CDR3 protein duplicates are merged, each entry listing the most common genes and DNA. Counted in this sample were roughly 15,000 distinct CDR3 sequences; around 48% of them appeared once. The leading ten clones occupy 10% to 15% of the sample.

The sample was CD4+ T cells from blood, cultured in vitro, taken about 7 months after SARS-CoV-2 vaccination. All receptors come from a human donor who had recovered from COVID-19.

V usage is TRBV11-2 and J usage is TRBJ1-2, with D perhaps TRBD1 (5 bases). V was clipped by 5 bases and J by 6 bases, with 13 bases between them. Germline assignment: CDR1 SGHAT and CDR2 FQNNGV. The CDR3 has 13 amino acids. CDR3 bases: TGTGCCAGCAGCCCTGACGGGGGAAATGGCTACACCTTC. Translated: CASSPDGGNGYTF.

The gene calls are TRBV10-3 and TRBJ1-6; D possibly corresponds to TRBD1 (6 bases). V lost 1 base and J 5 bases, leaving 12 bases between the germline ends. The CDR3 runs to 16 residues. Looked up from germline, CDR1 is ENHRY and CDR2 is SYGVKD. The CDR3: CAISELGGENNSPLHF. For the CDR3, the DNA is TGTGCCATCAGTGAGTTGGGGGGCGAAAATAATTCACCCCTCCACTTT.

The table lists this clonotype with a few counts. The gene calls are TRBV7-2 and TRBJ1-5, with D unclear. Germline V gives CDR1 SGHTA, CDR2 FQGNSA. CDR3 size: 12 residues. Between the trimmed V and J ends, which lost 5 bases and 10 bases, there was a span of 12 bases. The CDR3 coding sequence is TGTGCCAGCAGCCTCACTCCAGGCCCCCAGCATTTT. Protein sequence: CASSLTPGPQHF.

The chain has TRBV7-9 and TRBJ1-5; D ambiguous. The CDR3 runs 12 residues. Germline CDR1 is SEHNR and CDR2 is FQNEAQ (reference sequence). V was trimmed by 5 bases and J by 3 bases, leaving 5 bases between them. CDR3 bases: TGTGCCAGCAGCCGGATCAATCAGCCCCAGCATTTT. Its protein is CASSRINQPQHF. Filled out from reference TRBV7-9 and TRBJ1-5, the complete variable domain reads DTGVSQNPRHKITKRGQNVTFRCDPISEHNRLYWYRQTLGQGPEFLTYFQNEAQLEKSRLLSDRFSAERPKGSFSTLEIQRTEQGDSAMYLCASSRINQPQHFGDGTRLSIL.

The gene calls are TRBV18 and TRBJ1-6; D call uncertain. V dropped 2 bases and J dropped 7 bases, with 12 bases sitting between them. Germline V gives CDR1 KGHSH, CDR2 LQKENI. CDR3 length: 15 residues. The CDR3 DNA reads TGTGCCAGCTCACCATCGGGCGCGCTCAATTCACCCCTCCACTTT. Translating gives CASSPSGALNSPLHF.

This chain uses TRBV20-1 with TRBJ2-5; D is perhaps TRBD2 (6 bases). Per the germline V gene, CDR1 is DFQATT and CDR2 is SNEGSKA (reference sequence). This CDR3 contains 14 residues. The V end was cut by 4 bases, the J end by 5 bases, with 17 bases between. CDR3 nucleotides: TGCAGTGCTATGTCTGGAGGGCCGATGGAGACCCAGTACTTC. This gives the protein CSAMSGGPMETQYF.

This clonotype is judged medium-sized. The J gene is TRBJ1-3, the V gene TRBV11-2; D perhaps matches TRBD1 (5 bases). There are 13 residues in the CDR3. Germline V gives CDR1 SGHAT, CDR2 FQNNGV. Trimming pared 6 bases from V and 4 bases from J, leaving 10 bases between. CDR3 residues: CASREAGGNTIYF. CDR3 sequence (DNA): TGTGCCAGCAGGGAGGCAGGGGGAAACACCATATATTTT. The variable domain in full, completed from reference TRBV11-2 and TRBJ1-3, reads EAGVAQSPRYKIIEKRQSVAFWCNPISGHATLYWYQQILGQGPKLLIQFQNNGVVDDSQLPKDRFSAERLKGVDSTLKIQPAKLEDSAVYLCASREAGGNTIYFGEGSWLTVV.

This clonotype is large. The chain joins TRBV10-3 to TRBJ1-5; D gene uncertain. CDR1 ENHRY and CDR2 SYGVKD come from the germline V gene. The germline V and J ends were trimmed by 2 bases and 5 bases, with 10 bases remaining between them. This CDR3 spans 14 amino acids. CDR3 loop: CAISEGSEDQPQHF. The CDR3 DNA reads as TGTGCCATCAGTGAGGGGTCAGAGGATCAGCCCCAGCATTTT.

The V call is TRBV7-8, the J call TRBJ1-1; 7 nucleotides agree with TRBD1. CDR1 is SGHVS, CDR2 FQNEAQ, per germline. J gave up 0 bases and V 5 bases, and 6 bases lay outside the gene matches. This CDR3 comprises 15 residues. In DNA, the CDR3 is TGTGCCAGCAGCCCAAGACAGGGAATGAACACTGAAGCTTTCTTT. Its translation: CASSPRQGMNTEAFF. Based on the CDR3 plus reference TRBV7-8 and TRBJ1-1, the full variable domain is GAGVSQSPRYKVAKRGQDVALRCDPISGHVSLFWYQQALGQGPEFLTYFQNEAQLDKSGLPSDRFFAERPEGSVSTLKIQRTQQEDSAVYLCASSPRQGMNTEAFFGQGTRLTVV.

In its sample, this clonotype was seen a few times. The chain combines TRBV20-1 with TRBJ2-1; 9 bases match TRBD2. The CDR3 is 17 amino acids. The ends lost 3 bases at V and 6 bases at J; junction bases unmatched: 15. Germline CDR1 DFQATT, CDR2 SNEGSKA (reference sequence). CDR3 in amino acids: CSASPPLGGGAGNEQFF. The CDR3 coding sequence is TGCAGTGCTAGTCCCCCCCTGGGCGGGGGGGCCGGCAATGAGCAGTTCTTC.

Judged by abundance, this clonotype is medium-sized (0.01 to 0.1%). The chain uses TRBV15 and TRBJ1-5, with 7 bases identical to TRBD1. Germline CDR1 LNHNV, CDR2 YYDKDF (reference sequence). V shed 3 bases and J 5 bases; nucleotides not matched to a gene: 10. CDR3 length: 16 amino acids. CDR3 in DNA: TGTGCCACCAGCAGGCCACAGACAGGGCGTTATCAGCCCCAGCATTTT. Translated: CATSRPQTGRYQPQHF. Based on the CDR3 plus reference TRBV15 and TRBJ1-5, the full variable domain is DAMVIQNPRYQVTQFGKPVTLSCSQTLNHNVMYWYQQKSSQAPKLLFHYYDKDFNNEADTPDNFQSRRPNTSFCFLDIRSPGLGDTAMYLCATSRPQTGRYQPQHFGDGTRLSIL.

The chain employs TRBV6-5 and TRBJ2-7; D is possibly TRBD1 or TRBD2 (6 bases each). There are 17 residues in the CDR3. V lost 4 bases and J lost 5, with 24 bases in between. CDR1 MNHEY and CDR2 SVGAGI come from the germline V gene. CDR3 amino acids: CASSWGRAGGGIDEQYF. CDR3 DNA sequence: TGTGCCAGCAGTTGGGGACGAGCGGGTGGGGGCATCGACGAGCAGTACTTC.

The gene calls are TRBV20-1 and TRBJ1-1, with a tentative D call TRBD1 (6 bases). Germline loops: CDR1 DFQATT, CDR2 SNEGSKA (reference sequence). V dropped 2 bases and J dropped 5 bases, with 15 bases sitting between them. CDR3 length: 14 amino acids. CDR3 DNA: TGCAGTGCTAGACCCCAGGGGAAGGGAACTGAAGCTTTCTTT. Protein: CSARPQGKGTEAFF.

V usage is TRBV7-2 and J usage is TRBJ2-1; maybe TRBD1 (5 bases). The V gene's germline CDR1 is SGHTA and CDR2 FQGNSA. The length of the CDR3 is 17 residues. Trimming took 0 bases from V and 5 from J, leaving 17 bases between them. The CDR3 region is CASSLAYGRVMNNEQFF. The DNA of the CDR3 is TGTGCCAGCAGCTTAGCTTACGGCAGGGTGATGAACAATGAGCAGTTCTTC.

This chain's CDR3 is CASSFGSGPHLLSGANVLTF. The DNA for the CDR3 is TGTGCCAGCAGCTTCGGGTCAGGGCCTCATTTACTCTCTGGGGCCAACGTCCTGACTTTC. The genes are TRBV7-9 and TRBJ2-6; a possible D gene is TRBD1 (5 bases). Trimming pared 3 bases from V and 0 bases from J, leaving 21 bases between. Germline V gives CDR1 SEHNR, CDR2 FQNEAQ (reference sequence). The CDR3 contains 20 residues.

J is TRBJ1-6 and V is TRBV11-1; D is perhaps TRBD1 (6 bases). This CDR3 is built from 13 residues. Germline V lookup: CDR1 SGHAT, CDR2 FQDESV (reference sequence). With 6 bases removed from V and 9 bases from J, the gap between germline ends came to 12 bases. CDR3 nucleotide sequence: TGTGCCAGCAGTCGACTAGGGGGTTCACCCCTCCACTTT. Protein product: CASSRLGGSPLHF.

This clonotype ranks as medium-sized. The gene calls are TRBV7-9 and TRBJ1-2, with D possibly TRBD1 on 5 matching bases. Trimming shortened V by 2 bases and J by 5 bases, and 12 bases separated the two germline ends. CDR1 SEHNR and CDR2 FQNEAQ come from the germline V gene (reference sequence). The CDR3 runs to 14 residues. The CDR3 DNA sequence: TGTGCCAGCAGCTTACAGGGTTGGGGATATGGCTACACCTTC. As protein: CASSLQGWGYGYTF.

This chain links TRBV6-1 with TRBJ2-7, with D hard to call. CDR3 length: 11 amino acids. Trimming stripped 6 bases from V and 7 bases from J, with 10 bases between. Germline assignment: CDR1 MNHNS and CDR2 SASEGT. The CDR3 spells CASRNSLEQYF. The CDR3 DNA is TGTGCCAGCAGAAACAGCTTGGAGCAGTACTTC.

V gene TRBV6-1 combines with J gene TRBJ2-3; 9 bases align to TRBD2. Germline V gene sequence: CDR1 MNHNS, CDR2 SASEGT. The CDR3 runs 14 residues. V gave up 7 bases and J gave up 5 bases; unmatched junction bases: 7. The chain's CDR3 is CASMGRGGGDTQYF. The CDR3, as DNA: TGTGCCAGCATGGGGCGGGGGGGTGGAGATACGCAGTATTTT.

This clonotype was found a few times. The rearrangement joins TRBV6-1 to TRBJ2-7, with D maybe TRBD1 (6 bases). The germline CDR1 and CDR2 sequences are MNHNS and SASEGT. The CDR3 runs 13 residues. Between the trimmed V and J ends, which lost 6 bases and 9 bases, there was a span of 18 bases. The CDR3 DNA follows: TGTGCCAGCAGGGACCCACAGGGTTTCGGGCAGTACTTC. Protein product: CASRDPQGFGQYF.

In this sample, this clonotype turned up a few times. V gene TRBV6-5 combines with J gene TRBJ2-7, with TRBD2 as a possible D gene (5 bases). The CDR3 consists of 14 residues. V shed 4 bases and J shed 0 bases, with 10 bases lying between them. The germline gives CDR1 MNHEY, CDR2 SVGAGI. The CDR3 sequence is CASSSSGDSYEQYF. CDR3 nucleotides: TGTGCCAGCAGTTCAAGCGGAGACTCCTACGAGCAGTACTTC.

CDR3 residues: CAISRKPTGANYGYTF. Written as DNA, the CDR3 is TGTGCCATCAGTAGGAAACCGACAGGGGCGAACTATGGCTACACCTTC. The chain recombines TRBV10-3 with TRBJ1-2; the match to TRBD1 covers 8 bases. J gave up 2 bases and V 5 bases, and 10 bases lay outside the gene matches. In germline, CDR1 is ENHRY, CDR2 SYGVKD. The CDR3 length is 16 residues.